These 10 T cell receptor beta chains came from one sample sequenced in a study of T cell changes during pregnancy in multiple sclerosis. The method was immunoSEQ multiplex PCR; TCRdb's version includes in-frame clones alone and lacks a portion of them. Of about 36,000 clones in the sample, approximately 92% are singletons; the top ten hold about 1.3%. Sample: PBMCs (not recorded whether the cells were cultured). Every receptor here comes from a female donor with multiple sclerosis, enrolled in a pregnancy study.

This chain links TRBV2 with TRBJ2-1; either TRBD1 or TRBD2 may fit D (5 bases each). Germline V gene lookup returns CDR1 SNHLY and CDR2 FYNNEI. The V end was cut by 7 bases, the J end by 4 bases, with 20 bases between. The CDR3 has 16 amino acids. The DNA for the CDR3 is TGTGCCAGCAAACAAGGGGAGCAACTTGGTTACAATGAGCAGTTCTTC. This sequence encodes CASKQGEQLGYNEQFF. The full variable domain, rest sourced from reference TRBV2 and TRBJ2-1, is EPEVTQTPSHQVTQMGQEVILRCVPISNHLYFYWYRQILGQKVEFLVSFYNNEISEKSEIFDDQFSVERPDGSNFTLKIRSTKLEDSAMYFCASKQGEQLGYNEQFFGPGTRLTVL.

The chain uses TRBV4-1 and TRBJ1-5; 8 positions match TRBD1. CDR1 MGHRA and CDR2 YSYEKL come from the germline V gene. The CDR3 spans 14 residues. Trimming at V came to 3 bases and at J to 2 bases, leaving 0 bases not matched to a gene. CDR3 sequence reads: CASSQGQGNQPQHF. The CDR3 nucleotides read TGCGCCAGCAGCCAGGGACAGGGCAATCAGCCCCAGCATTTT.

V usage is TRBV5-8 and J usage is TRBJ2-3; 11 positions match TRBD2. This CDR3 contains 18 residues. J lost 2 bases, V lost 3 bases, and 11 bases had no gene match. Germline V lookup: CDR1 SGHTS, CDR2 YDEGEE. The CDR3 bases are TGTGCCAGCAGCTCGCCCCAAGGACTAGCGGGCCCCACAGATACGCAGTATTTT. Translation gives CASSSPQGLAGPTDTQYF.

The DNA for the CDR3 is TGTGCCAGTAGCTCAGGACACCACAAAAACATTCAGTACTTC. Translating gives CASSSGHHKNIQYF. J is TRBJ2-4 and V is TRBV2; the D gene is possibly TRBD1 (5 bases). The germline V and J ends were trimmed by 9 bases and 3 bases, with 15 bases remaining between them. The CDR3 length is 14 residues. In germline, CDR1 is SNHLY, CDR2 FYNNEI.

The CDR3 protein is CASSHEQGMSGLNTEAFF. CDR3 bases: TGCGCCAGCAGCCACGAACAGGGGATGAGTGGGTTGAACACTGAAGCTTTCTTT. This chain connects TRBV4-1 to TRBJ1-1; 7 bases align to TRBD1. The CDR3 consists of 18 residues. The V gene's germline CDR1 is MGHRA and CDR2 YSYEKL. V lost 3 bases, J lost 0 bases, and 13 bases stayed unmatched.

The chain uses TRBV5-1 and TRBJ2-7; D not resolved. Trimming took off 2 bases at V and 2 bases at J, with 8 bases between the two ends. There are 13 residues in the CDR3. Germline V gives CDR1 SGHRS, CDR2 YFSETQ. CDR3 nucleotides: TGCGCCAGCAGCTTTTCGGAGCCCTACGAGCAGTACTTC. Its protein product is CASSFSEPYEQYF.

V is TRBV5-1 and J is TRBJ2-2, with D perhaps matching TRBD2 (6 bases). The CDR3 sequence is 18 residues long. CDR1 is SGHRS, CDR2 YFSETQ, per germline. The V and J ends lost 0 bases and 8 bases respectively, with 23 bases between them. The CDR3 DNA is TGCGCCAGCAGCTTGGCCTTCGGAGGGGCCTCGTCTATGGGGGAGCTGTTTTTT. It specifies CASSLAFGGASSMGELFF.

The sample holds one count of this clone. The chain employs TRBV6-6 and TRBJ1-4, with D perhaps TRBD1 (6 bases). This CDR3 comprises 14 residues. V dropped 2 bases and J dropped 6 bases, with 10 bases sitting between them. Germline CDR1 and CDR2: MNHNY and SVGAGI (reference sequence). The CDR3 region has the DNA TGTGCCAGCAGTTACAGAGAGGGGGATGAAAAACTGTTTTTT. It translates to CASSYREGDEKLFF.

The genes are TRBV20-1 and TRBJ2-1; 7 nucleotides agree with TRBD2. The CDR3 length is 11 residues. Germline V gives CDR1 DFQATT, CDR2 SNEGSKA (reference sequence). For the CDR3, the DNA is TGCAGCAAAGCGGGGCCCCATGAGCAGTTCTTC. It is translated as CSKAGPHEQFF.

The V gene is TRBV27, the J gene TRBJ2-3; D may be TRBD2 (6 bases). Trimming left V 3 bases short and J 0 bases short, with 10 bases between. The CDR3 covers 15 residues. From germline, CDR1 is MNHEY and CDR2 SMNVEV (reference sequence). CDR3 in DNA: TGTGCCAGCAGTTTCGTAGCGGCAAGCACAGATACGCAGTATTTT. Residues: CASSFVAASTDTQYF.